Listed below are T cell receptor beta chains from one sample, sequenced in a study of CD8 T cells in Susac syndrome. Each CDR3 protein is one row after TCRdb ran MiXCR on the immunoSEQ multiplex PCR reads. This table holds about 130,000 distinct CDR3 sequences, 80% found once. The specimen sequenced was CD8+ T cells from PBMCs. These receptors were taken from a human donor with multiple sclerosis. Both conserved end residues are part of each CDR3. Fields, in order: D gene, J gene, clone size, V gene, CDR3 length, CDR3 DNA, CDR3 protein. A D gene is named only where the DNA matches it firmly. Clone size is stated in some rows and not others, as once, few, many or a class when expanded.

.	TRBJ1-2	.	TRBV29-1	15	TGCAGCGTTGAAGATGCCATCAGAGGCAGCTATGGCTACACCTTC	CSVEDAIRGSYGYTF
TRBD1	TRBJ2-1	.	TRBV2	12	TGTGCCAGCAGGGGGACAGGGTGGCTCGTTTTCTTC	CASRGTGWLVFF
.	TRBJ1-2	.	TRBV4-1	17	TGCGCCAGCAGCCAAGTTGCCAGGGGCCCTAGGACCTATGGCTACACCTTC	CASSQVARGPRTYGYTF
.	TRBJ1-1	.	TRBV2	15	TGTGCCAGCAGTAGTCGGGGGGCCTTGAACACTGAAGCTTTCTTT	CASSSRGALNTEAFF
TRBD2	TRBJ2-1	.	TRBV11-1	15	TGTGCCAGCTTTCAAGGGACTAGCGGGATCGGAGAGCAGTTCTTC	CASFQGTSGIGEQFF
.	TRBJ2-6	once	TRBV27	15	TGTGCCAGCAGGTCGGCCAGTATGAGGGCCAACGTCCTGACTTTC	CASRSASMRANVLTF
.	TRBJ2-7	.	TRBV28	17	TGTGCCAGCAGTTTACGTCGGACTACTCCCCGGGACTACGAGCAGTACTTC	CASSLRRTTPRDYEQYF
.	TRBJ2-6	.	TRBV6-4	15	TGTGCCAGCAGTGAACTGGCCTCTGGGGCCAACGTCCTGACTTTC	CASSELASGANVLTF
.	TRBJ1-2	few	TRBV4-1	15	TGCGCCAGCAGCCAAGACGGGGTGGGCCCCTATGGCTACACCTTC	CASSQDGVGPYGYTF
.	TRBJ2-2	.	TRBV5-1	12	TGCGCCAGCCCGGGGCACGGCGGGGAGCTGTTTTTT	CASPGHGGELFF
.	TRBJ2-1	few	TRBV6-1	13	TGTGCCAGCAGCCTGGAGAGATACAATGAGCAGTTCTTC	CASSLERYNEQFF
.	TRBJ2-1	.	TRBV27	10	TGTGCCAGCGGACCAAATGAGCAGTTCTTC	CASGPNEQFF
.	TRBJ1-3	few	TRBV7-3	15	TGTGCCAGCAGCCCTGATTCCACCAGCGGAAACACCATATATTTT	CASSPDSTSGNTIYF
.	TRBJ2-1	.	TRBV12-3/TRBV12-4	16	TGTGCCAGCAGTTCAAGTATCAGGGCCACCTACAATGAGCAGTTCTTC	CASSSSIRATYNEQFF
TRBD1	TRBJ1-6	.	TRBV27	14	TGTGCCAGCATGAAGGGGGCTTATAATTCACCCCTCCACTTT	CASMKGAYNSPLHF
.	TRBJ1-5	.	TRBV20-1	15	TGCAGTGCTCGACGGTTAGGGGGTAGCAATCAGCCCCAGCATTTT	CSARRLGGSNQPQHF
.	TRBJ1-2	.	TRBV5-5	16	TGTGCCAGCAGCTTGGGTTCGGCGGGGTTCGGCTATGGCTACACCTTC	CASSLGSAGFGYGYTF
.	TRBJ2-7	.	TRBV28	15	TGTGCCAGCAGTGTTCCAGCCGATAGCTCCTACGAGCAGTACTTC	CASSVPADSSYEQYF
.	TRBJ2-5	.	TRBV5-6	13	TGTGTCAGCAGCTTTACCCAGCAGGAGACCCAGTACTTC	CVSSFTQQETQYF
.	TRBJ2-2	few	TRBV11-1	15	TGTGCCAGCAGCTTACCTCGGGGACTCACCGGGGAGCTGTTTTTT	CASSLPRGLTGELFF
TRBD2	TRBJ2-1	.	TRBV5-6	12	TGTGCCAGCAGCCTAGCGGGGAGATCCCAGTTCTTC	CASSLAGRSQFF
.	TRBJ2-7	few	TRBV28	15	TGTGCCAGCAGTTTTGAGGGTTTAGGCCCCTACGAGCAGTACTTC	CASSFEGLGPYEQYF
.	TRBJ1-1	.	TRBV3-1	14	TGTGCCAGCAGCCAATTCTCGACGAACACTGAAGCTTTCTTT	CASSQFSTNTEAFF
.	TRBJ1-3	.	TRBV19	15	TGTGCCAGTAGTATAGGAGGGGGATCTGGAAACACCATATATTTT	CASSIGGGSGNTIYF
.	TRBJ2-1	.	TRBV19	12	TGTGTCAGTAGTATCGGTGGCAATGAGCAGTTCTTC	CVSSIGGNEQFF